This T cell receptor beta chain is drawn from a study of T cells after yellow fever vaccination (dated by TCRdb to between 2018 and 2021). Context from the whole study: The SMART-Seq v4 Ultra Low Input RNA kit was used to prepare libraries from fractions with low cell numbers. Two healthy male donors, one aged 18 to 30 and one aged 30 to 40 years, made up the cohort. To follow T-cell clones before and after both primary and booster YFV17D yellow fever vaccination, bulk TCR alpha and beta repertoires underwent longitudinal sequencing. Blood samples were taken at several timepoints before and after primary and secondary immunization, and bulk PBMC replicates and cell subsets were isolated.

General conclusions and limits of the study: A small share of clonotypes occurred in both CD4 and CD8 compartments, likely arising from convergent recombination. Most clones expanded after primary vaccination (96% of CD4 and around 88% of CD8) were re-detected after the booster, suggesting that broad memory maintenance occurred. Computational filtering was needed because FACS-sorted repertoires could contain abundant contaminating clonotypes from the bulk population. Compared with the primary T-cell response, the secondary T-cell response was faster but weaker, reaching its peak on day 5 rather than on day 15. Because the study included only a couple of donors, the extent to which the findings can be generalized is limited.

TCR cDNA was synthesized by 5'RACE template switching, through which a universal primer site and unique molecular identifiers were introduced. Priming of cDNA synthesis was performed from both the TCR alpha and TCR beta constant segments. Libraries were amplified in two PCR steps, with sample barcodes and sequencing adapters added in the second step. Sequencing of libraries was performed on Illumina HiSeq 2500 (2x100 bp) or NovaSeq (2x150 bp). The original methods were these. MIGEC handled demultiplexing of reads and collapsing into UMI consensus sequences, while MiXCR performed V(D)J alignment. Clonotypes responding to the vaccine were identified with edgeR on replicate PBMC samples, with the criteria of FDR below 0.01 and a log2 fold change above 5 up to day 15. Each bulk clonotype was labeled CD4 or CD8 based on which sequenced repertoire, CD4 or CD8, contained the clonotype at higher abundance. Starting from the raw public reads, TCRdb applied fastp trimming at Q25, assembled clones with MiXCR and retained in-frame beta chains. Each record represents a unique CDR3 protein, reported with the most common genes and DNA among its rows. What appears here as the V and J calls and clone size reflects TCRdb's work, not the paper's. The sample contains about 370,000 distinct CDR3 sequences, approximately 10% of them found a single time. Around 18% of the sample is held by the ten biggest clonotypes.

This clonotype was seen a handful of times. Its binding antigen is unknown. There are no base qualities to consult, and no much larger clone falls within one base. This specimen's treatment or condition label, interpreted: live attenuated yellow fever vaccine strain. At every blood-draw timepoint, two biological replicates of bulk PBMCs were collected. PBMCs were isolated from peripheral blood using a standard Ficoll-Paque protocol. TriZol was used to extract RNA from bulk PBMCs, from CD4 and CD8 fractions, and from dextramer-positive and dextramer-negative fractions. CDR1 and CDR2 are read off the germline V gene as MNHNS and SASEGT. Between the V and J ends, shortened by 2 bases and 5 bases respectively, the junction contains 9 bases. The CDR3 goes from the cysteine to the phenylalanine over 13 residues. Left in the record is the CDR3 DNA by itself, 39 bases read in frame from the first base.

The sequence joins TRBV6-1 to TRBJ2-5, with the D gene too uncertain to name. The receptor was isolated from a man between 18 and 29 years old who received the YFV17D yellow fever vaccine. Sequencing used PBMCs, obtained on the day of the first yellow fever vaccination. Here the CDR3 is given as CASSENNMETQYF. The DNA is as follows: TGTGCCAGCAGTGAAAATAATATGGAGACCCAGTACTTC.